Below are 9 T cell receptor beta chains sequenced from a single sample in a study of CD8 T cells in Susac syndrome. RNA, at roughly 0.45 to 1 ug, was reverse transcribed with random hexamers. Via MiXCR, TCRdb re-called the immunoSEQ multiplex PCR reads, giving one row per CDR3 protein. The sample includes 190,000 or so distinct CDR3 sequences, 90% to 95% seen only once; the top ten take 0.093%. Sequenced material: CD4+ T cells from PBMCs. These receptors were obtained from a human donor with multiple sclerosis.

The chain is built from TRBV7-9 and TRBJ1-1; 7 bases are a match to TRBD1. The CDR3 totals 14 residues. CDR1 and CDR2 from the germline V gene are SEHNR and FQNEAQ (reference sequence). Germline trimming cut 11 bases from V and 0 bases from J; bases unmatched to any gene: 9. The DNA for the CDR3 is TGTGCCTGCACAGGGGACGGGATGAACACTGAAGCTTTCTTT. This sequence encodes CACTGDGMNTEAFF.

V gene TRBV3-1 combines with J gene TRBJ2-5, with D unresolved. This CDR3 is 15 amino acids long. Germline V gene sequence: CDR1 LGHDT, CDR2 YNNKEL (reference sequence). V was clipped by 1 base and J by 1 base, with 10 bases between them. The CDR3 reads CASSQAGQSQETQYF. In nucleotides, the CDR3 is TGTGCCAGCAGCCAAGCCGGGCAGTCCCAAGAGACCCAGTACTTC.

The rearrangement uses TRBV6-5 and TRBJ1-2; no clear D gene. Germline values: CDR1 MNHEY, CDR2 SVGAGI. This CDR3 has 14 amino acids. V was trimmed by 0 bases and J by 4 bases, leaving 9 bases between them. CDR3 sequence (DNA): TGTGCCAGCAGTTACTCGAGGCCTGGCTATGGCTACACCTTC. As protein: CASSYSRPGYGYTF.

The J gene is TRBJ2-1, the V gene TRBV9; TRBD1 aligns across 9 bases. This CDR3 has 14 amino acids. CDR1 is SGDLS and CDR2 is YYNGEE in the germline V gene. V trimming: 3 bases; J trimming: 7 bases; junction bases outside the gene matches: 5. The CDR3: CASSAAGQGNEQFF. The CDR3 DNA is TGTGCCAGCAGCGCTGCGGGACAGGGAAATGAGCAGTTCTTC.

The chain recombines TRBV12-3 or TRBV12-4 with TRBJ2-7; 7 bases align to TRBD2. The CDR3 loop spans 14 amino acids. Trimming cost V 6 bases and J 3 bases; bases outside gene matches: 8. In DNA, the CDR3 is TGTGCCAGCAGGCCGGGGGGTAGCCTCTACGAGCAGTACTTC. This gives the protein CASRPGGSLYEQYF.

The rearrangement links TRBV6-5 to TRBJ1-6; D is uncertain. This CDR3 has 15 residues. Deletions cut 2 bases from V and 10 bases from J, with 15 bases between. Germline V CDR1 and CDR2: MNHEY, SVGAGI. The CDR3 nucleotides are TGTGCCAGCAGTTACGGAGCCCGGGGTAACTCACCCCTCCACTTT. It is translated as CASSYGARGNSPLHF.

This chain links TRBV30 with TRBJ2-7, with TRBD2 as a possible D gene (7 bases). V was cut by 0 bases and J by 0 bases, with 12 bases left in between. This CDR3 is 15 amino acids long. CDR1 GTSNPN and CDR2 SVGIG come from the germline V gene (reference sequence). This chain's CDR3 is CAWSVGGLHSYEQYF. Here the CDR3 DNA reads TGTGCCTGGAGTGTCGGGGGGCTTCACTCCTACGAGCAGTACTTC. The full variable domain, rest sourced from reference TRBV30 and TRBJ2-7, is SQTIHQWPATLVQPVGSPLSLECTVEGTSNPNLYWYRQAAGRGLQLLFYSVGIGQISSEVPQNLSASRPQDRQFILSSKKLLLSDSGFYLCAWSVGGLHSYEQYFGPGTRLTVT.

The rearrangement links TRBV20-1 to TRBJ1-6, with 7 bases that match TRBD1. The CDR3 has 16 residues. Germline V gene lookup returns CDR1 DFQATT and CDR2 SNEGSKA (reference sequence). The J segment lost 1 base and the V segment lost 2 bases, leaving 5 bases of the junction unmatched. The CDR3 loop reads CSARTDRSSYNSPLHF. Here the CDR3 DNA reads TGCAGTGCTAGAACGGACAGGAGTTCCTATAATTCACCCCTCCACTTT.

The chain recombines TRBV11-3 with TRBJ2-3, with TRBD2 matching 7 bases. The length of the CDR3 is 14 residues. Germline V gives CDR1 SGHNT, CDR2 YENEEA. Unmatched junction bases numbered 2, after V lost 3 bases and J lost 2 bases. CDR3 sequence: CASSLRGNTDTQYF. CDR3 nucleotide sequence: TGTGCCAGCAGCTTGCGGGGGAACACAGATACGCAGTATTTT.